The sample holds a few counts of the clone carrying this TCR beta chain. Original analysis: Reference gene primer amplification gave nucleated cell count estimates. Method: immunoSEQ multiplex PCR; TCRdb's copy keeps in-frame clones and lacks some. Clone size and the V and J calls come from that table; the DNA yielded D and trimming. The repertoire holds 50,000 to 70,000 clones, with under 80% as singletons. V was shortened by 6 bases and J by 2 bases, with 17 bases between the two germline ends. Germline-derived CDR1 and CDR2 are KGHSH and LQKENI. The CDR3 has 15 residues. The data are from a study of blood T cell repertoires in COVID-19.

The sample comprised peripheral blood. The sequence derives from a human donor in a cohort sampled during active COVID-19. V gene TRBV18 combines with J gene TRBJ2-7; tentative D call: TRBD2 (6 bases). The CDR3 bases are TGTGCCAGCTCCCGTTTTGGAGGGGACCCCTACGAGCAGTACTTC. Amino acids: CASSRFGGDPYEQYF.